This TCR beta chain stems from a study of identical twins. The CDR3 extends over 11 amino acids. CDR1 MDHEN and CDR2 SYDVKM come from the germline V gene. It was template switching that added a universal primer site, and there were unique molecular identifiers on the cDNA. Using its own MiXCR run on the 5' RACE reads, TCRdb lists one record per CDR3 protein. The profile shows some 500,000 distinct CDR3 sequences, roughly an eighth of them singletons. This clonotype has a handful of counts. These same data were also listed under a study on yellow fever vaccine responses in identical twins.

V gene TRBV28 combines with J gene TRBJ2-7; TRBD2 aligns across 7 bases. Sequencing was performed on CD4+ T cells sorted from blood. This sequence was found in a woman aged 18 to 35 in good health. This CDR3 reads CAASGVYEQYF. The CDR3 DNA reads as TGTGCTGCCAGCGGGGTCTACGAGCAGTACTTC.